These 10 T cell receptor beta chains originate from one sample sequenced in a study of metastatic and nonmetastatic thyroid tumors. MiXCR re-clonotyped the PCR reads for TCRdb. The table lists 15,000 to 19,000 clones, around 3.8% of them singletons. Until they underwent thyroid surgery, no patient had received any treatment. The sequenced sample consisted of tumor tissue. These receptor sequences come from a female donor with papillary thyroid cancer or a benign thyroid nodule (not recorded which). Some clones in this sample may be carry-over from other donors' samples.

V and J are TRBV10-3 and TRBJ2-7; the D call may be TRBD1 or TRBD2 (5 bases each). The germline V gene has CDR1 ENHRY and CDR2 SYGVKD. Trimming cost V 10 bases and J 2 bases, with 18 bases left between them. This CDR3 comprises 14 residues. The CDR3 sequence: CATIEWDRPYEQYF. CDR3 sequence (DNA): TGTGCCACCATCGAATGGGACCGACCCTACGAGCAGTACTTC.

This clone was counted a few times. The chain couples TRBV19 to TRBJ1-2, with 7 bases fitting TRBD1. Losses at the gene ends were 7 bases for V and 0 bases for J; bases not matched to a gene: 8. Germline values: CDR1 LNHDA, CDR2 SQIVND (reference sequence). The CDR3 consists of 15 residues. CDR3 in DNA: TGTGCCAGTACCACCGGGGACAGCTCTAACTATGGCTACACCTTC. Translating it yields CASTTGDSSNYGYTF.

This clone was counted a few times. The genes are TRBV20-1 and TRBJ1-2; no clear D gene. CDR3 length: 14 residues. The V end was cut by 6 bases, the J end by 2 bases, with 16 bases between. Germline V gives CDR1 DFQATT, CDR2 SNEGSKA (reference sequence). The CDR3: CSAEQKDANYGYTF. DNA for the CDR3: TGCAGTGCGGAACAGAAGGATGCAAACTATGGCTACACCTTC.

This clone was seen a few times. V usage is TRBV20-1 and J usage is TRBJ2-2; TRBD2 matches 12 bases. V dropped 0 bases and J dropped 7; count of bases not matched to a gene: 6. The germline V gene encodes CDR1 DFQATT and CDR2 SNEGSKA (reference sequence). The CDR3 runs to 16 residues. The DNA for the CDR3 is TGCAGTGCTAGAGATGCTAGCGGGAGGGACGTCGGGGAGCTGTTTTTT. It yields the protein CSARDASGRDVGELFF.

This clone was detected only a few times. This chain connects TRBV28 to TRBJ1-5; the D is unclear. This CDR3 has 15 amino acids. V lost 2 bases and J 0 bases, leaving 8 bases between the germline ends. CDR1 MDHEN and CDR2 SYDVKM come from the germline V gene. The CDR3 sequence: CASSLRLSSNQPQHF. Here the CDR3 DNA reads TGTGCCAGCAGTTTAAGGCTGAGTAGCAATCAGCCCCAGCATTTT.

This clone has a handful of counts. The gene calls are TRBV20-1 and TRBJ2-7, with D hard to call. Trimming pared 4 bases from V and 3 bases from J, leaving 19 bases between. CDR3 length: 15 residues. Germline V gene data show CDR1 as DFQATT and CDR2 as SNEGSKA (reference sequence). CDR3 residues: CSAKAEKLSIYEQYF. The CDR3 coding sequence is TGCAGTGCTAAGGCCGAAAAACTTAGCATCTACGAGCAGTACTTC.

This chain joins TRBV24-1 and TRBJ2-5; D gene uncertain. Germline V CDR1 and CDR2: KGHDR, SFDVKD. Trimming took 6 bases from V and 4 from J, leaving 14 bases between them. The CDR3 extends over 14 amino acids. The CDR3: CATSPPGIRETQYF. For the CDR3, the DNA is TGTGCCACCAGTCCACCAGGCATCCGAGAGACCCAGTACTTC.

The chain recombines TRBV6-1 with TRBJ2-2; 7 bases match TRBD2. The germline gives CDR1 MNHNS, CDR2 SASEGT. Trimming took 5 bases from V and 5 from J; bases not matched to a gene: 8. This CDR3 region has 15 residues. The CDR3 here is CASSREWGGTGELFF. CDR3 DNA: TGTGCCAGCAGTCGGGAATGGGGGGGTACCGGGGAGCTGTTTTTT.

This clone showed up just a few times. V and J are TRBV12-3 or TRBV12-4 and TRBJ1-2; no clear D gene. The CDR3 spans 13 residues. Trimming left V 7 bases short and J 3 bases short, with 12 bases between. As DNA, the CDR3 is TGTGCCAGCACCTCGGAAGGACACTATGGCTACACCTTC. It codes for CASTSEGHYGYTF.

This clone was detected only a few times. This chain's CDR3 is CASSSYLALGTDTQYF. CDR3 sequence (DNA): TGTGCCAGCAGTTCATACCTAGCTCTCGGCACAGATACGCAGTATTTT. The gene calls are TRBV6-2 or TRBV6-3 and TRBJ2-3; tentative D call: TRBD2 (5 bases). CDR1 is MNHEY and CDR2 is SVGEGT in the germline V gene. Trimming removed 4 bases at V and 1 base at J, with 15 bases between. This CDR3 has 16 amino acids.